This is a list of T cell receptor beta chains from one sample in a study of T cells in Graves' hyperthyroidism and ophthalmopathy. MiXCR was run by TCRdb on the multiplex PCR reads, yielding one entry per CDR3 protein. Altogether 75,000 to 100,000 distinct CDR3 sequences are present, 35% to 45% being singletons, with the ten largest covering roughly 10%. The sample comprised peripheral blood or thyroid tissue (not recorded which). The receptors stem from a woman in her 30s with Graves' hyperthyroidism. CDR3s include the opening cysteine and the closing phenylalanine or tryptophan. Fields, in order: J gene, V gene, clone size, D gene, CDR3 protein, CDR3 DNA. The D gene is left open where the match is weak. Expanded clones are given a class, and other clones once, few, many or no size at all.

TRBJ1-2	TRBV7-8	once	NA	CASSRGRQSEGNTF	TGTGCCAGCAGCAGAGGACGACAGTCCGAAGGAAACACCTTC
TRBJ1-2	TRBV7-9	NA	NA	CASSSGPGGGLGHYGYTF	TGTGCCAGCAGCTCCGGCCCCGGGGGCGGTTTGGGTCACTATGGCTACACCTTC
TRBJ2-5	TRBV6-5	NA	NA	CASRPQGGETQYF	TGTGCCAGCAGACCACAGGGAGGGGAGACCCAGTACTTC
TRBJ2-3	TRBV2	NA	TRBD2	CASSGSGSTDTQYF	TGTGCCAGCAGTGGTAGCGGGAGTACGGATACGCAGTATTTT
TRBJ2-7	TRBV10-3	NA	TRBD2	CAICKRETVYEQYF	TGTGCCATCTGCAAGCGGGAGACGGTTTACGAGCAGTACTTC
TRBJ2-2	TRBV5-1	many	TRBD2	CASSRGLAGAEGGELFF	TGCGCCAGCAGCCGGGGACTAGCGGGAGCCGAAGGCGGGGAGCTGTTTTTT
TRBJ2-6	TRBV9	NA	NA	CASSVTQNTEAF	TGTGCCAGCAGCGTTACGCAGAACACTGAAGCTTTC
TRBJ2-3	TRBV18	many	TRBD1	CASSPPLPRQGMTDTQYF	TGTGCCAGCTCACCACCCCTCCCCCGACAGGGGATGACAGATACGCAGTATTTT
TRBJ1-2	TRBV5-1	NA	NA	CASSLSKGNGYTF	TGCGCCAGCAGCTTGAGTAAGGGGAACGGCTACACCTTC
TRBJ1-1	TRBV20-1	many	NA	CSARDPTDRNTEAFF	TGCAGTGCTAGAGATCCCACCGACAGAAACACTGAAGCTTTCTTT
TRBJ2-7	TRBV10-3	NA	TRBD1	CAISEGTGREQYF	TGTGCCATCAGTGAAGGGACAGGGAGAGAGCAGTACTTC
TRBJ1-1	TRBV18	few	NA	CASSRRRTNTEAFF	TGTGCCAGCTCCCGACGCCGGACGAACACTGAAGCTTTCTTT
TRBJ2-2	TRBV9	many	NA	CASSVEQRAGELFF	TGTGCCAGCAGCGTAGAGCAACGGGCCGGGGAGCTGTTTTTT
TRBJ2-5	TRBV9	NA	TRBD2	CASSVTWGGQETQYF	TGTGCCAGCAGCGTAACGTGGGGGGGGCAAGAGACCCAGTACTTC
TRBJ2-5	TRBV7-2	NA	TRBD2	CASTPLEGGPGETQYF	TGTGCCAGCACCCCCTTGGAGGGAGGGCCGGGGGAGACCCAGTACTTC
TRBJ2-7	TRBV6-5	many	NA	CASSSDLGEPYEQYF	TGTGCCAGCAGTTCTGACCTCGGGGAGCCTTACGAGCAGTACTTC
TRBJ2-3	TRBV15	NA	NA	CATSGRPSTDTQYF	TGTGCCACCTCGGGCCGGCCTAGCACAGATACGCAGTATTTT
TRBJ1-1	TRBV14	many	NA	CASSQYWAEAFF	TGTGCCAGCAGCCAATATTGGGCTGAAGCTTTCTTT
TRBJ2-1	TRBV29-1	few	NA	CSGGLDEQFF	TGCAGCGGGGGGCTCGATGAGCAGTTCTTC
TRBJ1-5	TRBV4-2	many	NA	CASSQEVGSRQPQHF	TGTGCCAGCAGCCAAGAGGTGGGGTCACGTCAGCCCCAGCATTTT
TRBJ1-5	TRBV27	many	NA	CASSPKSNQPQHF	TGTGCCAGCAGTCCAAAGAGCAATCAGCCCCAGCATTTT
TRBJ1-3	TRBV7-9	NA	TRBD1	CASSLQRGATGGGGNTIYF	TGTGCCAGCAGCCTACAGCGGGGGGCAACAGGGGGCGGCGGAAACACCATATATTTT
TRBJ2-7	TRBV10-1	many	TRBD2	CASSATSGSDSSPYEQYF	TGCGCCAGCAGTGCGACTAGCGGGAGTGATTCTAGCCCCTACGAGCAGTACTTC
TRBJ1-5	TRBV7-2	NA	NA	CDSSFYICSVAQGPNQPQHF	NA
TRBJ2-7	TRBV20-1	NA	TRBD2	CSVTTTGGSFGEQYF	TGCAGTGTTACGACGACGGGAGGGTCCTTTGGGGAGCAGTACTTC
TRBJ2-5	TRBV7-9	NA	NA	CASSVRVNYGYTFGSGTQYF	NA
TRBJ1-6	TRBV7-2	NA	NA	CASGPYNPPLHF	TGCGCCAGCGGGCCCTATAATCCACCCCTCCACTTT
TRBJ1-2	TRBV18	NA	NA	CASSPNRRDYGYTF	TGTGCCAGCTCACCAAACAGGAGGGACTATGGCTACACCTTC
TRBJ2-2	TRBV7-8	few	NA	CASSDRPGELFF	TGTGCCAGCAGCGACAGGCCCGGGGAGCTGTTTTTT
TRBJ1-3	TRBV4-1	many	NA	CASSQDGRQISGNTIYF	TGCGCCAGCAGCCAAGATGGTAGGCAGATCTCTGGAAACACCATATATTTT
TRBJ1-2	TRBV20-1	NA	TRBD1	CSAHPGQGRHTF	TGCAGTGCTCATCCGGGACAGGGAAGACACACCTTC
TRBJ2-2	TRBV7-9	few	TRBD2	CASSLYVGGLGPNTGELFF	TGTGCCAGCAGTTTATATGTGGGGGGACTAGGACCCAACACCGGGGAGCTGTTTTTT
TRBJ2-5	TRBV7-2	NA	NA	CASSFPVRGGETQYF	TGTGCCAGCAGCTTCCCAGTTAGGGGGGGAGAGACCCAGTACTTC
TRBJ2-2	TRBV29-1	many	NA	CSAMNTGELFF	TGCAGCGCCATGAACACCGGGGAGCTGTTTTTT
TRBJ2-7	TRBV7-2	NA	TRBD2	CASSLFGTSGYEQYF	TGTGCCAGCAGCTTATTCGGGACTAGCGGTTACGAGCAGTACTTC
TRBJ1-1	TRBV7-3	NA	NA	CASSLTRDPEAFF	TGTGCCAGCAGCTTAACTCGGGATCCTGAAGCTTTCTTT
TRBJ1-2	TRBV7-2	many	NA	CASSSNRGLIGGYTF	TGTGCCAGCAGCTCCAACCGGGGCCTTATTGGGGGCTACACCTTC
TRBJ1-5	TRBV30	NA	NA	CAWGFSNQPQHF	TGTGCCTGGGGGTTTAGCAATCAGCCCCAGCATTTT
TRBJ2-1	TRBV2	NA	TRBD2	CASTETSGPYNEQLF	TGTGCCAGCACTGAGACTAGCGGGCCCTACAATGAGCAGCTCTTC
TRBJ2-2	TRBV7-8	NA	TRBD1	CASSRGTGVGELFF	TGTGCCAGCAGCCGAGGGACAGGGGTCGGGGAGCTGTTTTTT
TRBJ1-2	TRBV10-3	NA	TRBD1	CAIRPGQGYGYTF	TGTGCCATCAGACCGGGACAGGGTTATGGCTACACCTTC
TRBJ1-5	TRBV15	once	NA	CASRGAPNQPQHF	TGTGCTAGTCGAGGGGCTCCCAATCAGCCCCAGCATTTT
TRBJ2-2	TRBV7-9	NA	TRBD2	CASSPPPGLDAGELFF	TGTGCCAGCAGCCCCCCCCCGGGACTAGACGCCGGGGAGCTGTTTTTT
TRBJ1-2	TRBV2	few	NA	CASSPRREGLSEGYTF	TGTGCCAGCTCACCACGAAGGGAGGGATTATCAGAAGGCTACACCTTC
TRBJ2-5	TRBV28	NA	NA	CASSSPMGAWETQYF	TGTGCCAGCAGTTCCCCCATGGGGGCGTGGGAGACCCAGTACTTC
TRBJ1-1	TRBV4-2	many	NA	CASKDGPNTEAFF	TGTGCCAGCAAGGATGGGCCGAACACTGAAGCTTTCTTT
TRBJ1-6	TRBV4-1	many	NA	CASSHVGAALVSPLHF	TGCGCCAGCAGCCACGTCGGAGCAGCACTAGTTTCACCCCTCCACTTT
TRBJ2-2	TRBV10-3	many	TRBD2	CATTSGSRTGELFF	TGTGCCACCACTAGCGGGAGTCGTACCGGGGAGCTGTTTTTT
TRBJ2-5	TRBV12-3/TRBV12-4	NA	NA	CASSWGGALQETQYF	TGTGCCAGCAGTTGGGGGGGCGCGCTCCAAGAGACCCAGTACTTC
TRBJ1-6	TRBV12-3/TRBV12-4	once	TRBD1	CASSPTGRNSPLHF	TGTGCCAGCAGTCCGACAGGGAGAAATTCACCCCTCCACTTT
TRBJ2-2	TRBV4-2	once	NA	CASSQEAGEGNTGELFF	TGTGCCAGCAGCCAAGAAGCGGGTGAGGGGAACACCGGGGAGCTGTTTTTT
TRBJ1-1	TRBV19	many	NA	CASSMNGDTEAFF	TGTGCCAGTAGTATGAACGGGGACACTGAAGCTTTCTTT
TRBJ2-7	TRBV28	NA	TRBD2	CASSLTSGELYEQYF	TGTGCCAGCAGTCTGACTAGCGGAGAACTTTACGAGCAGTACTTC
TRBJ2-6	TRBV7-6	NA	NA	CASSRRTDSGANVLTF	TGTGCCAGCAGCAGGAGGACCGACTCTGGGGCCAACGTCCTGACTTTC
TRBJ1-5	TRBV6-2/TRBV6-3	NA	NA	CASSSSAHQGPNQPQHF	TGTGCCAGCAGTTCCTCTGCCCATCAGGGGCCTAATCAGCCCCAGCATTTT